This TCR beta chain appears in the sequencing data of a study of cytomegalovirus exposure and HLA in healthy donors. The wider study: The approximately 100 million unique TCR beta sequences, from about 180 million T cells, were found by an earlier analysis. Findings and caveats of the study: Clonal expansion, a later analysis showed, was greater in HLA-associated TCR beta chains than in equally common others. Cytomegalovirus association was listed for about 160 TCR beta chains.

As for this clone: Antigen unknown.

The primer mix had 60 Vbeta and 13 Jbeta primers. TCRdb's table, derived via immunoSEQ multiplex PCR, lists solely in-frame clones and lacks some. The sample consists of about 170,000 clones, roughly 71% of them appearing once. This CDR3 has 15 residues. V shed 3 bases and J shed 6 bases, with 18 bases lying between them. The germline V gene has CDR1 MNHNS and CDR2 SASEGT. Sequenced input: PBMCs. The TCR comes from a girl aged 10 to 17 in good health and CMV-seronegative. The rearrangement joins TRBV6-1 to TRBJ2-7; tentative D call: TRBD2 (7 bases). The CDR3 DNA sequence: TGTGCCAGCAGTGAGATGGCGGGGGCCCCCGGCGAGCAGTACTTC. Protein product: CASSEMAGAPGEQYF.